Each of the 25 T cell receptor beta chains below was sequenced from the same sample in a study of shared clonotypes between healthy human individuals. Assay used: immunoSEQ multiplex PCR; TCRdb lists only in-frame clones, some missing. Of some 2.3 million clones listed, 90% to 95% were seen once; the top ten hold around 0.4%. The specimen was naive CD4+ T cells from PBMCs. Subset indicated: CD45RA+ positively selected. The source of these receptors is a man aged 18 to 29 in good health. Some clones in this sample may be carry-over from other donors' samples.

The gene calls are TRBV25-1 and TRBJ2-3; 12 nucleotides match TRBD2. The CDR3 totals 17 residues. CDR1 and CDR2 from the germline V gene are MGHDK and SYGVNS. V was clipped by 6 bases and J by 0 bases; unmatched bases: 7. The CDR3 DNA is TGTGCCAGCAGCCCCCCTAGCGGGAGGGCGAGCACAGATACGCAGTATTTT. It translates to CASSPPSGRASTDTQYF.

This chain connects TRBV6-1 to TRBJ2-1; TRBD2 aligns across 7 bases. V shed 2 bases, J shed 4 bases, and the junction held 17 bases outside the gene matches. Germline CDR1 MNHNS, CDR2 SASEGT. The CDR3 spans 19 residues. The CDR3 sequence is CASSEQMGGSQGLYNEQFF. The CDR3 bases are TGTGCCAGCAGTGAACAGATGGGCGGGAGCCAGGGACTATACAATGAGCAGTTCTTC.

The chain combines TRBV29-1 with TRBJ1-6; 7 positions agree with TRBD1. Germline CDR1 reads SQVTM; CDR2 reads ANQGSEA. This CDR3 region has 13 residues. V lost 6 bases, J lost 8 bases, and 7 bases stayed unmatched. DNA of the CDR3: TGCAGCGTGGGACAGCACGGAGATTCACCCCTCCACTTT. It encodes CSVGQHGDSPLHF. The full variable domain, its missing parts supplied by reference TRBV29-1 and TRBJ1-6, is SAVISQKPSRDICQRGTSLTIQCQVDSQVTMMFWYRQQPGQSLTLIATANQGSEATYESGFVIDKFPISRPNLTFSTLTVSNMSPEDSSIYLCSVGQHGDSPLHFGNGTRLTVT.

The V call is TRBV9, the J call TRBJ2-1; a weak D match, TRBD2 (5 bases). There are 17 residues in the CDR3. V shed 0 bases and J shed 5 bases, with 18 bases lying between them. Germline V CDR1 and CDR2: SGDLS, YYNGEE. CDR3 bases: TGTGCCAGCAGCGTAGGCCCCGGGGAGTTGTGGGACAATGAGCAGTTCTTC. Protein sequence: CASSVGPGELWDNEQFF.

The rearrangement links TRBV27 to TRBJ2-6; D perhaps matches TRBD1 (6 bases). Germline CDR1 reads MNHEY; CDR2 reads SMNVEV (reference sequence). Trimming took off 3 bases at V and 2 bases at J, with 8 bases between the two ends. The CDR3 extends over 15 amino acids. The CDR3 DNA is TGTGCCAGCAGTTTTGAGGGGGCTGGGGCCAACGTCCTGACTTTC. Translated, it gives CASSFEGAGANVLTF.

V is TRBV28 and J is TRBJ1-3; 8 positions agree with TRBD1. The CDR3 has 17 residues. After removal of 0 bases from V and 0 bases from J, the junction contained 4 bases not matched to a gene. Germline CDR1 reads MDHEN; CDR2 reads SYDVKM. The CDR3 protein is CASSLWQGASSGNTIYF. CDR3 DNA: TGTGCCAGCAGTTTATGGCAGGGGGCGAGCTCTGGAAACACCATATATTTT.

This clone has only one observation. The V gene is TRBV28, the J gene TRBJ2-2; 7 nucleotides agree with TRBD1. The junction had 7 bases not matched to a gene; V was cut back by 6 bases and J by 0 bases. Germline values: CDR1 MDHEN, CDR2 SYDVKM. The CDR3 runs 16 residues. CDR3 in amino acids: CASRTTGSANTGELFF. DNA of the CDR3: TGTGCCAGCAGGACGACAGGGTCCGCGAACACCGGGGAGCTGTTTTTT.

The J gene is TRBJ2-3, the V gene TRBV6-5; D may correspond to TRBD1 or TRBD2 (5 bases each). The length of the CDR3 is 14 residues. Trimming took off 0 bases at V and 7 bases at J, with 11 bases between the two ends. CDR1 MNHEY and CDR2 SVGAGI come from the germline V gene. The CDR3 loop is CASSYSTGRYTQYF. Written as DNA, the CDR3 is TGTGCCAGCAGTTACTCGACGGGACGTTATACGCAGTATTTT.

Notes on this clone: At the DNA level, this CDR3 is encoded by other sequences in the same sample as well. This chain connects TRBV7-3 to TRBJ1-1, with D maybe TRBD1 (5 bases). CDR1 is SGHTA and CDR2 is FQGTGA in the germline V gene. The length of the CDR3 is 13 residues. V lost 2 bases, J lost 3 bases, and 7 bases lay in between. CDR3 sequence: CASSLSRDTEAFF. DNA of the CDR3: TGTGCCAGCAGCTTATCCAGGGACACTGAAGCTTTCTTT.

The chain links TRBV10-3 to TRBJ2-1; 7 bases fit TRBD2. Trimming at V came to 6 bases and at J to 10 bases, leaving 12 bases not matched to a gene. Germline loops: CDR1 ENHRY, CDR2 SYGVKD. This CDR3 has 14 residues. CDR3 loop: CAISTTREAEEQFF. For the CDR3, the DNA is TGTGCCATCAGCACAACCCGGGAGGCTGAGGAGCAGTTCTTC.

The chain has TRBV27 and TRBJ2-7; the D gene is possibly TRBD2 (6 bases). Germline values: CDR1 MNHEY, CDR2 SMNVEV (reference sequence). Trimming left V 2 bases short and J 2 bases short, with 13 bases between. The CDR3 is 15 amino acids. CDR3 coding DNA: TGTGCCAGCAGTTTACGAGCGGAGGGAACCTACGAGCAGTACTTC. Amino acids: CASSLRAEGTYEQYF.

The CDR3 DNA is TGTGCCAGCAGCCGTACCCGGGGGGAGACCCAGTACTTC. Protein: CASSRTRGETQYF. The rearrangement joins TRBV5-4 to TRBJ2-5; D may be TRBD2 (6 bases). V was pared by 4 bases and J by 5 bases, with 12 bases between. Germline V lookup: CDR1 SGHNT, CDR2 YYREEE (reference sequence). CDR3 length: 13 amino acids.

The chain links TRBV20-1 to TRBJ2-7, with a tentative D call TRBD2 (5 bases). V was pared by 5 bases and J by 7 bases, with 12 bases between. The CDR3 length is 11 residues. The germline V gene encodes CDR1 DFQATT and CDR2 SNEGSKA (reference sequence). The CDR3, as DNA: TGCAGTGCTTCAATAGCGACTGAGCAGTACTTC. This encodes CSASIATEQYF.

V usage is TRBV5-1 and J usage is TRBJ1-1, with 9 positions matching TRBD1. The J segment lost 1 base and the V segment lost 3 bases, leaving 10 bases of the junction unmatched. The length of the CDR3 is 17 residues. Per germline, CDR1 SGHRS and CDR2 YFSETQ. CDR3 amino acids: CASSSGTGFTGNTEAFF. The CDR3, as DNA: TGCGCCAGCAGCTCAGGGACAGGGTTTACAGGGAACACTGAAGCTTTCTTT.

This clone appeared a single time. This chain connects TRBV4-3 to TRBJ2-7; D gene uncertain. Trimming took 4 bases from V and 3 from J, leaving 10 bases between them. This CDR3 is 13 amino acids long. CDR1 and CDR2 from the germline V gene are LGHNA and YSLEER. The CDR3 loop reads CASSRTVNYEQYF. CDR3 in DNA: TGCGCCAGCAGCCGGACGGTGAACTACGAGCAGTACTTC.

This chain joins TRBV28 and TRBJ2-7; 9 bases fit TRBD1. Trimming at V came to 6 bases and at J to 2 bases, leaving 17 bases not matched to a gene. CDR1 and CDR2 from the germline V gene are MDHEN and SYDVKM. The CDR3 sequence is 18 residues long. Here the CDR3 reads CASREGLTGQGTPYEQYF. The CDR3 DNA reads TGTGCCAGCAGAGAGGGGCTGACGGGACAGGGAACTCCCTACGAGCAGTACTTC.

The rearrangement links TRBV14 to TRBJ2-5, with 7 bases that match TRBD1. This CDR3 comprises 14 residues. The V gene's germline CDR1 is SGHDN and CDR2 FVKESK. The J segment lost 4 bases and the V segment lost 4 bases, leaving 6 bases of the junction unmatched. CDR3 protein: CASSRRGLGETQYF. The CDR3 bases are TGTGCCAGCAGCCGTAGGGGGCTGGGAGAGACCCAGTACTTC.

The chain employs TRBV10-3 and TRBJ1-1; D is ambiguous. Looked up from germline, CDR1 is ENHRY and CDR2 is SYGVKD. Trimming removed 6 bases from V and 1 base from J, with 3 bases in between. This CDR3 is 11 amino acids long. CDR3 nucleotide sequence: TGTGCCATCAGGAAGAACACTGAAGCTTTCTTT. Protein: CAIRKNTEAFF.

To note about this clone: Because it lacks the conserved phenylalanine or tryptophan at the end, this CDR3 is likely a read error. The CDR3 bases are TGTGCCTGGAGTGTACTACAGGGGGTAGGCTACACCCTC. It is translated as CAWSVLQGVGYTL. The chain employs TRBV30 and TRBJ1-2; 8 bases are shared with TRBD1. The CDR3 length is 13 residues. The V gene end was trimmed by 0 bases and the J gene end by 8 bases; junction bases not matched to a gene: 5. Germline V gene sequence: CDR1 GTSNPN, CDR2 SVGIG (reference sequence).

This rearrangement joins TRBV5-8 to TRBJ1-3; 8 nucleotides agree with TRBD1. The trim removed 2 bases at V and 0 bases at J, leaving 7 bases unmatched. This CDR3 contains 17 residues. CDR1 and CDR2 from the germline V gene are SGHTS and YDEGEE. CDR3 amino acids: CASSLSGQVFSGNTIYF. The CDR3 nucleotides are TGTGCCAGCAGCTTATCGGGACAGGTATTCTCTGGAAACACCATATATTTT.

The genes are TRBV4-3 and TRBJ2-1, with 7 bases lining up with TRBD2. This CDR3 comprises 14 residues. Per germline, CDR1 LGHNA and CDR2 YSLEER. V dropped 0 bases and J dropped 9; count of bases not matched to a gene: 5. DNA of the CDR3: TGCGCCAGCAGCCAAGAGGGACTATCGACTGAGCAGTTCTTC. Its translation: CASSQEGLSTEQFF.

The V call is TRBV5-1, the J call TRBJ2-1; 10 bases are a match to TRBD2. The CDR3 totals 16 residues. With V trimmed by 3 bases and J by 2 bases, 5 bases remained unmatched. Per the germline V gene, CDR1 is SGHRS and CDR2 is YFSETQ. The CDR3 bases are TGCGCCAGCAGCTCTAGCGGGAGATTTCCCTACAATGAGCAGTTCTTC. Amino acid sequence: CASSSSGRFPYNEQFF.

This chain connects TRBV6-1 to TRBJ2-1, with 8 bases identical to TRBD2. The germline CDR1 and CDR2 sequences are MNHNS and SASEGT. The V segment lost 1 base and the J segment 6 bases; nucleotides outside the gene matches: 5. This CDR3 contains 15 residues. CDR3 residues: CASSEGTSWANEQFF. In nucleotides, the CDR3 is TGTGCCAGCAGTGAAGGGACTAGCTGGGCCAATGAGCAGTTCTTC.

The chain is built from TRBV5-1 and TRBJ2-3; 11 nucleotides line up with TRBD2. This CDR3 is 17 amino acids long. Germline loops: CDR1 SGHRS, CDR2 YFSETQ. J gave up 4 bases and V 2 bases, and 9 bases lay outside the gene matches. CDR3 sequence reads: CASSFLAGGPVADTQYF. CDR3 nucleotide sequence: TGCGCCAGCAGCTTTCTAGCGGGAGGCCCGGTGGCAGATACGCAGTATTTT.

Note on this clone: This specimen includes other DNA sequences encoding the same CDR3. This sequence joins TRBV7-6 and TRBJ2-7; D might be TRBD2 (6 bases). Trimming removed 4 bases from V and 1 base from J, with 8 bases in between. Per the germline V gene, CDR1 is SGHVS and CDR2 is FNYEAQ. This CDR3 contains 13 residues. As DNA, the CDR3 is TGTGCCAGCAGCTCGGGGACTTCCTACGAGCAGTACTTC. It encodes CASSSGTSYEQYF.